This T cell receptor (beta chain) comes out of a study of shared clonotypes between healthy human individuals. Looking at the study overall: Sampling drew on donors who were two women and three men aged 18 to 49.

V gave up 3 bases and J gave up 2 bases; unmatched junction bases: 10. The CDR3 totals 16 residues. CDR1 SGHVT and CDR2 SQSDAQ come from the germline V gene. The unsorted PBMC sample used ten immunoSEQ deep assay plates. Clones were read by immunoSEQ multiplex PCR, and TCRdb kept only the in-frame ones, dropping some. The sample shows some 530,000 clones, roughly 80% of them seen only once. The unsorted samples took approximately 98 million PBMCs to get genomic DNA. The source material was PBMCs. This TCR was sampled from a woman between 40 and 55 years old in good health. Some clones in this sample may be carry-over from other donors' samples. This chain connects TRBV7-4 to TRBJ2-7; 7 bases line up with TRBD2. Here the CDR3 DNA reads TGTGCCAGCAGCTTGTCTCAATGCGGGAGCCCCTACGAGCAGTACTTC. Translated: CASSLSQCGSPYEQYF.